The following is a T cell receptor beta chain sequence with its context. The sample comes from a study of T cell responses to AZD1222 COVID-19 vaccine. Repertoires were generated with immunoSEQ multiplex PCR, while TCRdb's copy carries only in-frame clones and drops some. The sample holds 100,000 to 120,000 clones, around 93% seen once. The TCR sequence derives from an adult who received the AZD1222 COVID-19 vaccine. Specimen: peripheral blood, collected 28 days after the second AZD1222 dose.

This CDR3 reads CASSFGTGVRGLNTEAFF. CDR3 sequence (DNA): TGTGCCAGCAGCTTCGGGACAGGGGTCCGGGGCCTGAACACTGAAGCTTTCTTT. The chain uses TRBV7-9 and TRBJ1-1, with TRBD1 matching 10 bases. J was trimmed by 0 bases and V by 3 bases; bases with no gene match: 10. The length of the CDR3 is 18 residues. From germline, CDR1 is SEHNR and CDR2 FQNEAQ (reference sequence).